These 29 T cell receptor beta chains were sequenced from one sample in a study of response to subunit inactivated influenza vaccine. One entry per CDR3 protein, called by TCRdb with MiXCR from the RT-PCR reads. The sample gives around 200,000 distinct CDR3 sequences, over 13% of which show up once; 20% to 30% is in the top ten. The source was CD8+ T cells sorted from PBMCs, collected roughly 5 days after vaccination. These receptors originate from a man between 45 and 60 years old who received an inactivated influenza vaccine.

This clonotype was seen a handful of times. The V call is TRBV28, the J call TRBJ1-1; no definite D call. V dropped 5 bases and J dropped 3 bases, with 25 bases sitting between them. The CDR3 length is 18 residues. Germline V CDR1 and CDR2: MDHEN, SYDVKM. The CDR3 spells CASSPSPLVRVYDTEAFF. As DNA, the CDR3 is TGTGCCAGCAGTCCCTCCCCCCTGGTTAGGGTGTACGACACTGAAGCTTTCTTT. Filled out from reference TRBV28 and TRBJ1-1, the complete variable domain reads DVKVTQSSRYLVKRTGEKVFLECVQDMDHENMFWYRQDPGLGLRLIYFSYDVKMKEKGDIPEGYSVSREKKERFSLILESASTNQTSMYLCASSPSPLVRVYDTEAFFGQGTRLTVV.

This chain links TRBV28 with TRBJ2-1; unclear D gene. The V gene lost 5 bases and the J gene lost 7 bases, with 9 bases spanning the gap. In germline, CDR1 is MDHEN, CDR2 SYDVKM. There are 12 residues in the CDR3. The CDR3 sequence: CASSRWLNEQFF. CDR3 coding DNA: TGTGCCAGCAGTCGATGGTTGAATGAGCAGTTCTTC.

The chain carries TRBV7-9 and TRBJ2-5; D is ambiguous. V was shortened by 6 bases and J by 2 bases, with 13 bases between the two germline ends. Germline lookup yields CDR1 SEHNR and CDR2 FQNEAQ (reference sequence). The CDR3 length is 14 residues. The CDR3 coding sequence is TGTGCCAGCAGTTCACCTTGGAGTCAAGAGACCCAGTACTTC. The encoded protein is CASSSPWSQETQYF.

This clonotype was seen many times. The chain carries TRBV27 and TRBJ2-2; 7 bases map to TRBD1. The V gene end was trimmed by 4 bases and the J gene end by 7 bases; junction bases not matched to a gene: 6. Germline lookup yields CDR1 MNHEY and CDR2 SMNVEV (reference sequence). There are 14 residues in the CDR3. CDR3 region: CASSSTGWIGELFF. CDR3 in DNA: TGTGCCAGCAGTTCGACAGGGTGGATCGGGGAGCTGTTTTTT.

V usage is TRBV20-1 and J usage is TRBJ2-7; 7 bases match TRBD2. The CDR3 covers 17 residues. V lost 1 base, J lost 0 bases, and 12 bases stayed unmatched. The germline V gene encodes CDR1 DFQATT and CDR2 SNEGSKA (reference sequence). The CDR3 DNA follows: TGCAGTGCTAGAGCCCTCTCTACTAGCGTATACTCCTACGAGCAGTACTTC. Residues: CSARALSTSVYSYEQYF.

In this sample, this clonotype turned up a few times. Its ends do not fully match the called genes, so a read error is possible. The chain couples TRBV4-3 to TRBJ2-1, with D possibly matching TRBD2 (5 bases). CDR3 length equals 15 residues. Germline CDR1 LGHNA, CDR2 YSLEER. The CDR3 coding sequence is TGTGCCAGCAGTCCCGGGCTAGCCGTCTACAATGAGCAGTTCTTC. Translation: CASSPGLAVYNEQFF.

This clonotype was counted at least ten times. This chain connects TRBV6-6 to TRBJ1-6; D is ambiguous. Germline CDR1 is MNHNY and CDR2 is SVGAGI (reference sequence). This CDR3 spans 13 amino acids. Deletions cut 0 bases from V and 14 bases from J, with 11 bases between. The CDR3 reads CASSYSRGNSLHF. CDR3 nucleotides: TGTGCCAGCAGTTACTCGAGAGGCAATTCCCTCCACTTT.

The chain joins TRBV7-9 to TRBJ2-1, with D perhaps being TRBD1 or TRBD2 (5 bases each). Trimming took 5 bases from V and 4 from J, leaving 21 bases between them. The CDR3 covers 17 residues. The V gene's germline CDR1 is SEHNR and CDR2 FQNEAQ (reference sequence). DNA of the CDR3: TGTGCCAGCAGCCCCGACGGGGCAACGGTCTATTACAATGAGCAGTTCTTC. This gives the protein CASSPDGATVYYNEQFF.

The chain is built from TRBV3-1 and TRBJ2-7; 7 positions match TRBD2. CDR1 is LGHDT, CDR2 YNNKEL, per germline (reference sequence). The CDR3 has 14 residues. Trimming cost V 5 bases and J 3 bases; bases outside gene matches: 7. The CDR3 sequence is CASSSGGRDYEQYF. The CDR3 bases are TGTGCCAGCAGCTCGGGAGGACGAGACTACGAGCAGTACTTC.

The chain employs TRBV6-2 or TRBV6-3 and TRBJ1-1; D gene unclear. Germline lookup yields CDR1 MNHEY and CDR2 SVGEGT. CDR3 length: 11 residues. Trimming cost V 0 bases and J 12 bases, with 8 bases left between them. The CDR3 bases are TGTGCCAGCAGTTACTCAGGGAATACTTTCTTT. Translated: CASSYSGNTFF.

The V call is TRBV5-6, the J call TRBJ2-7, with 9 bases that match TRBD2. The junction had 3 bases not matched to a gene; V was cut back by 3 bases and J by 2 bases. This CDR3 contains 14 residues. The germline CDR1 and CDR2 sequences are SGHDT and YYEEEE. The CDR3 coding sequence is TGTGCCAGCAGCTCCGGGACTAGCACCTACGAGCAGTACTTC. It yields the protein CASSSGTSTYEQYF. The variable domain in full, with the rest retrieved from reference TRBV5-6 and TRBJ2-7, is DAGVTQSPTHLIKTRGQQVTLRCSPKSGHDTVSWYQQALGQGPQFIFQYYEEEERQRGNFPDRFSGHQFPNYSSELNVNALLLGDSALYLCASSSGTSTYEQYFGPGTRLTVT.

Only a few counts were recorded for this clonotype. This chain links TRBV30 with TRBJ1-5; the D is unclear. The CDR3 runs to 13 residues. V was cut by 1 base and J by 8 bases, with 12 bases left in between. The V gene's germline CDR1 is GTSNPN and CDR2 SVGIG (reference sequence). The CDR3 DNA is TGTGCCTGGAGTGACAGTCCCCGAAAGCCCCAGCATTTT. Residues: CAWSDSPRKPQHF.

This clonotype was seen more than once but under ten times. The V and J genes are TRBV4-2 and TRBJ2-7; possibly TRBD2 for D (6 bases). The CDR3 has 16 amino acids. The V and J ends lost 0 bases and 0 bases respectively, with 12 bases between them. CDR1 is LGHNA, CDR2 YNFKEQ, per germline. CDR3 residues: CASSQEGAGTSYEQYF. Written as DNA, the CDR3 is TGTGCCAGCAGCCAAGAAGGGGCGGGAACCTCCTACGAGCAGTACTTC.

V gene TRBV6-1 combines with J gene TRBJ1-2, with no clear D. Germline V CDR1 and CDR2: MNHNS, SASEGT. V gave up 4 bases and J gave up 0 bases, with 18 bases separating them. This CDR3 is 17 amino acids long. The CDR3 bases are TGTGCCAGCAGTGGGTGGACGGCGCTTTCGACTAACTATGGCTACACCTTC. It yields the protein CASSGWTALSTNYGYTF.

The chain carries TRBV12-3 or TRBV12-4 and TRBJ1-1; the D gene is possibly TRBD1 (6 bases). This CDR3 has 14 amino acids. Trimming took 3 bases from V and 1 from J, leaving 9 bases between them. The CDR3 spells CASSLPGQNTEAFF. The CDR3 DNA sequence: TGTGCCAGCAGTTTGCCGGGACAGAACACTGAAGCTTTCTTT.

The CDR3 bases are TGCGCCAGCAGCCAAAAGACAGGGGTCTACGAGCAGTACTTC. This gives the protein CASSQKTGVYEQYF. The chain has TRBV4-1 and TRBJ2-7; TRBD1 matches 8 bases. The length of the CDR3 is 14 residues. V lost 2 bases to trimming and J lost 3 bases; unmatched junction nucleotides: 3. Germline CDR1 and CDR2: MGHRA and YSYEKL.

The chain links TRBV27 to TRBJ2-7, with 9 bases aligning to TRBD2. This CDR3 is built from 15 residues. Germline V CDR1 and CDR2: MNHEY, SMNVEV (reference sequence). The J segment lost 2 bases and the V segment lost 5 bases, leaving 7 bases of the junction unmatched. CDR3 in amino acids: CASSPLAGVPYEQYF. The CDR3 region has the DNA TGTGCCAGCAGTCCCTTAGCGGGAGTCCCCTACGAGCAGTACTTC.

This clonotype was counted only a few times. The chain joins TRBV4-1 to TRBJ2-3; weak D call: TRBD2 (6 bases). The CDR3 has 14 residues. The germline V and J ends were trimmed by 3 bases and 6 bases, with 13 bases remaining between them. Per the germline V gene, CDR1 is MGHRA and CDR2 is YSYEKL. CDR3 protein: CASSQTGGIDTQYF. Here the CDR3 DNA reads TGCGCCAGCAGCCAGACTGGGGGGATTGATACGCAGTATTTT.

This rearrangement joins TRBV11-2 to TRBJ2-7; unclear D gene. Germline V gene data show CDR1 as SGHAT and CDR2 as FQNNGV. Trimming took off 2 bases at V and 6 bases at J, with 11 bases between the two ends. The CDR3 extends over 13 amino acids. The CDR3 sequence: CASSLTLFGEQYF. In DNA, the CDR3 is TGTGCCAGCAGCTTAACCTTGTTTGGCGAGCAGTACTTC.

This clonotype was recorded at least ten times. The gene calls are TRBV7-9 and TRBJ2-1; D uncertain. This CDR3 contains 14 residues. V was shortened by 7 bases and J by 5 bases, with 15 bases between the two germline ends. Germline assignment: CDR1 SEHNR and CDR2 FQNEAQ (reference sequence). The CDR3 protein is CASTGPPSHNEQFF. The CDR3, as DNA: TGTGCCAGCACTGGGCCCCCGAGCCACAATGAGCAGTTCTTC.

The rearrangement uses TRBV7-2 and TRBJ2-7; 8 nucleotides align to TRBD2. The CDR3 has 16 amino acids. CDR1 is SGHTA, CDR2 FQGNSA, per germline. Trimming cost V 1 base and J 2 bases; bases outside gene matches: 7. The CDR3 here is CASSLGPSGSPYEQYF. Here the CDR3 DNA reads TGTGCCAGCAGCTTAGGACCTAGCGGGTCACCCTACGAGCAGTACTTC.

The chain combines TRBV11-1 with TRBJ2-7; the match to TRBD1 covers 11 bases. The CDR3 is 18 amino acids. The trim removed 4 bases at V and 1 base at J, leaving 12 bases unmatched. In germline, CDR1 is SGHAT, CDR2 FQDESV (reference sequence). The CDR3 DNA reads as TGTGCCAGCAGCTCAGACAGGACAGGGGGCCGACCTTCCTACGAGCAGTACTTC. It is translated as CASSSDRTGGRPSYEQYF.

The chain uses TRBV7-9 and TRBJ2-3, with D unclear. The germline V gene encodes CDR1 SEHNR and CDR2 FQNEAQ (reference sequence). The CDR3 spans 14 residues. Trimming removed 5 bases from V and 2 bases from J, with 11 bases in between. The CDR3 here is CASSPRRYTDTQYF. The CDR3 coding sequence is TGTGCCAGCAGCCCACGGCGATACACAGATACGCAGTATTTT.

The CDR3 region is CASSQAGTGINEQFF. In DNA, the CDR3 is TGCGCCAGCAGCCAAGCAGGGACAGGGATCAATGAGCAGTTCTTC. The J gene is TRBJ2-1, the V gene TRBV4-3, with 9 bases fitting TRBD1. The CDR3 runs 15 residues. The ends lost 1 base at V and 6 bases at J; junction bases unmatched: 4. Per germline, CDR1 LGHNA and CDR2 YSLEER.

The chain links TRBV7-9 to TRBJ2-3; 10 bases line up with TRBD2. Germline loops: CDR1 SEHNR, CDR2 FQNEAQ (reference sequence). This CDR3 region has 17 residues. Trimming took 2 bases from V and 2 from J; bases not matched to a gene: 7. The CDR3 here is CASSLLTSGGDTDTQYF. CDR3 sequence (DNA): TGTGCCAGCAGCTTACTCACGAGCGGGGGGGACACAGATACGCAGTATTTT.

This clonotype was seen only once. The chain links TRBV7-6 to TRBJ1-5; 7 bases match TRBD1. Germline lookup yields CDR1 SGHVS and CDR2 FNYEAQ. V was clipped by 4 bases and J by 2 bases; unmatched bases: 8. The CDR3 sequence is 16 residues long. The CDR3 DNA reads as TGTGCCAGCAGCTCGCAGACAGGGTGGGGCAATCAGCCCCAGCATTTT. The encoded protein is CASSSQTGWGNQPQHF.

This clonotype has just a few counts. This chain uses TRBV5-5 with TRBJ2-7; perhaps TRBD2 as D (6 bases). V lost 0 bases, J lost 2 bases, and 12 bases lay in between. The CDR3 runs 15 residues. Germline V gene lookup returns CDR1 SGHKS and CDR2 YYEKEE (reference sequence). Written as DNA, the CDR3 is TGTGCCAGCAGCTTGGGGGACTGGGCCCCCTACGAGCAGTACTTC. Translating gives CASSLGDWAPYEQYF.

Ten or more counts support this clonotype. The rearrangement links TRBV12-3 or TRBV12-4 to TRBJ2-7, with TRBD1 as a possible D gene (6 bases). V was pared by 5 bases and J by 2 bases, with 10 bases between. The CDR3 has 13 residues. The CDR3 is CASSHGQTYEQYF. The CDR3 region has the DNA TGTGCCAGCAGTCATGGACAGACCTACGAGCAGTACTTC.

This chain connects TRBV4-3 to TRBJ2-1; D tentatively reads TRBD1 or TRBD2 (7 bases each). Germline loops: CDR1 LGHNA, CDR2 YSLEER. The V end lost 4 bases, the J end lost 15 bases, and 22 bases lay between the germline ends. This CDR3 contains 14 residues. CDR3 bases: TGCGCCAGCAGCCCAAAAGAGGGGGCGGGGGATCGGTTCTTC. This codes for CASSPKEGAGDRFF.